This passage covers 28 T cell receptor beta chains from one sample sequenced in a study of sequential checkpoint blockade in melanoma. Assay used: immunoSEQ multiplex PCR; TCRdb lists only in-frame clones, some missing. The sample lists some 9,600 clones, about 75% seen once, with roughly 12% in the top ten. Treatment reported: randomized to nivolumab then ipilimumab (arm A) or the reverse (arm B). The sequencing here drew on CD8+ T cells sorted from blood (inferred from file names), taken from a patient given nivolumab and ipilimumab in sequence. The receptors were gathered from a human donor with melanoma.

The J gene is TRBJ1-1, the V gene TRBV6-6; tentative D call: TRBD1 (5 bases). Germline V gene data show CDR1 as MNHNY and CDR2 as SVGAGI (reference sequence). Deletions cut 6 bases from V and 0 bases from J, with 8 bases between. The CDR3 spans 13 residues. Here the CDR3 DNA reads TGTGCCAGCAGCCAGGGCTTGAACACTGAAGCTTTCTTT. Translating it yields CASSQGLNTEAFF.

This clone was counted only a few times. The chain is built from TRBV18 and TRBJ2-7; the match to TRBD2 covers 7 bases. Germline V gene data show CDR1 as KGHSH and CDR2 as LQKENI. The CDR3 spans 12 residues. V trimming: 2 bases; J trimming: 5 bases; junction bases outside the gene matches: 0. Written as DNA, the CDR3 is TGTGCCAGCTCACCAAGCGGGAACGAGCAGTACTTC. Translating gives CASSPSGNEQYF.

This sequence joins TRBV27 and TRBJ2-1, with 7 bases lining up with TRBD1. Germline trimming cut 5 bases from V and 2 bases from J; bases unmatched to any gene: 9. CDR1 is MNHEY and CDR2 is SMNVEV in the germline V gene (reference sequence). The CDR3 extends over 16 amino acids. CDR3 region: CASSPLQGIAYNEQFF. The CDR3 DNA reads TGTGCCAGCAGTCCACTACAGGGGATCGCCTACAATGAGCAGTTCTTC.

The chain combines TRBV29-1 with TRBJ1-2; 10 positions agree with TRBD1. In germline, CDR1 is SQVTM, CDR2 ANQGSEA. The CDR3 has 14 residues. After removal of 3 bases from V and 6 bases from J, the junction contained 7 bases not matched to a gene. The CDR3 protein is CSVEGTGEVNGYTF. The CDR3 region has the DNA TGCAGCGTTGAGGGGACAGGGGAGGTGAATGGCTACACCTTC.

Of note for this clone: At one boundary the junction diverges from the germline segment, which might be a read error. This chain connects TRBV5-6 to TRBJ2-1; TRBD2 might be the D (6 bases). The CDR3 is made up of 15 amino acids. Germline-derived CDR1 and CDR2 are SGHDT and YYEEEE. The CDR3 DNA follows: TGTGCCAGCAGGGGGCGGGGTACCTCCCACAATGAGCAGTTCTTC. It yields the protein CASRGRGTSHNEQFF.

The gene calls are TRBV18 and TRBJ2-7, with TRBD2 as a possible D gene (6 bases). Germline lookup yields CDR1 KGHSH and CDR2 LQKENI. This CDR3 has 14 amino acids. Trimming removed 4 bases from V and 4 bases from J, with 14 bases in between. CDR3 coding DNA: TGTGCCAGCTCACACCCGGGGGTTGGGTACGAGCAGTACTTC. Amino acids: CASSHPGVGYEQYF.

This sequence joins TRBV4-3 and TRBJ2-5, with TRBD2 identical over 9 bases. Looked up from germline, CDR1 is LGHNA and CDR2 is YSLEER. This CDR3 comprises 16 residues. V gave up 0 bases and J gave up 5 bases; unmatched junction bases: 7. The CDR3 protein is CASSQERGGGAETQYF. In DNA form, the CDR3 reads TGCGCCAGCAGCCAAGAACGTGGCGGGGGGGCTGAGACCCAGTACTTC.

In this sample, this clone turned up a few times. Written as DNA, the CDR3 is TGTGCCAGCAGCCGGACTAGCGGGACCCAAAGCTCCTACAATGAGCAGTTCTTC. This encodes CASSRTSGTQSSYNEQFF. The chain joins TRBV7-9 to TRBJ2-1; 12 bases line up with TRBD2. Germline V CDR1 and CDR2: SEHNR, FQNEAQ (reference sequence). The CDR3 has 18 amino acids. Trimming removed 5 bases from V and 0 bases from J; junction bases left unmatched: 8.

The chain couples TRBV28 to TRBJ2-6, with D uncertain. CDR3 length: 13 residues. CDR1 is MDHEN, CDR2 SYDVKM, per germline. V was cut by 7 bases and J by 6 bases, with 10 bases left in between. CDR3 sequence reads: CASKVIEANVLTF. The CDR3 bases are TGTGCCAGCAAAGTGATAGAGGCCAACGTCCTGACTTTC.

This chain links TRBV7-3 with TRBJ2-7, with 10 bases fitting TRBD2. This CDR3 spans 16 amino acids. With V trimmed by 5 bases and J by 0 bases, 7 bases remained unmatched. In germline, CDR1 is SGHTA, CDR2 FQGTGA. The CDR3 DNA follows: TGTGCCAGCAGCAACTACGGGACTAGCGACTCCTACGAGCAGTACTTC. It encodes CASSNYGTSDSYEQYF.

This chain joins TRBV28 and TRBJ2-2; TRBD2 aligns across 7 bases. The V gene end was trimmed by 4 bases and the J gene end by 1 base; junction bases not matched to a gene: 18. In germline, CDR1 is MDHEN, CDR2 SYDVKM. The CDR3 length is 20 residues. The CDR3 DNA follows: TGTGCCAGCAGTTCGACAGCCATAAGTTCGACTAGCCTGAACACCGGGGAGCTGTTTTTT. Translated, it gives CASSSTAISSTSLNTGELFF.

This sequence joins TRBV4-1 and TRBJ2-5; tentative D call: TRBD2 (6 bases). Trimming cost V 4 bases and J 4 bases, with 22 bases left between them. CDR3 size: 17 residues. CDR1 is MGHRA and CDR2 is YSYEKL in the germline V gene. CDR3 region: CASSPSRVAEEGETQYF. CDR3 sequence (DNA): TGCGCCAGCAGCCCCTCGAGGGTAGCGGAGGAGGGAGAGACCCAGTACTTC.

This clone came up once. V is TRBV19 and J is TRBJ1-1, with 11 bases that match TRBD1. V shed 3 bases and J 3 bases; nucleotides not matched to a gene: 9. The germline V gene encodes CDR1 LNHDA and CDR2 SQIVND (reference sequence). CDR3 size: 17 residues. The CDR3 DNA reads TGTGCCAGTAGTATCGGGACAGGGGGGTTTATGGACACTGAAGCTTTCTTT. Amino acid sequence: CASSIGTGGFMDTEAFF. Variable domain in full (rest from reference TRBV19 and TRBJ1-1): DGGITQSPKYLFRKEGQNVTLSCEQNLNHDAMYWYRQDPGQGLRLIYYSQIVNDFQKGDIAEGYSVSREKKESFPLTVTSAQKNPTAFYLCASSIGTGGFMDTEAFFGQGTRLTVV.

The rearrangement uses TRBV9 and TRBJ1-4, with a weak D call TRBD1 (5 bases). The V end was cut by 4 bases, the J end by 8 bases, with 12 bases between. The CDR3 sequence is 13 residues long. Germline V gene lookup returns CDR1 SGDLS and CDR2 YYNGEE. The CDR3 region is CASSPPGGEKLFF. CDR3 nucleotides: TGTGCCAGCAGCCCTCCGGGGGGGGAAAAACTGTTTTTT.

This clone was recorded only once. The V call is TRBV14, the J call TRBJ2-3, with unresolved D. Deletions cut 0 bases from V and 4 bases from J, with 23 bases between. The CDR3 has 19 amino acids. Germline V gives CDR1 SGHDN, CDR2 FVKESK. In DNA form, the CDR3 reads TGTGCCAGCAGCCAAGATGTCTTCAACAGCTTCCCTTACGCAGATACGCAGTATTTT. Protein sequence: CASSQDVFNSFPYADTQYF.

CDR3 sequence reads: CASRKRGAGDEQFF. The CDR3 DNA reads as TGTGCCAGCAGAAAGAGAGGGGCAGGGGATGAGCAGTTCTTC. The chain is built from TRBV7-8 and TRBJ2-1, with a weak D call TRBD1 (6 bases). Trimming stripped 6 bases from V and 8 bases from J, with 17 bases between. CDR1 and CDR2 from the germline V gene are SGHVS and FQNEAQ. CDR3 length equals 14 residues.

The V and J genes are TRBV27 and TRBJ1-5, with no clear D. The germline V gene has CDR1 MNHEY and CDR2 SMNVEV (reference sequence). The CDR3 consists of 16 residues. V was shortened by 7 bases and J by 0 bases, with 16 bases between the two germline ends. CDR3: CASTPSGVYSNQPQHF. The CDR3 DNA reads as TGTGCCAGCACCCCCTCGGGTGTTTATAGCAATCAGCCCCAGCATTTT.

Here the CDR3 reads CATSIKNRDRGTDTQYF. The DNA of the CDR3 is TGTGCCACCAGCATCAAGAACCGGGACAGAGGCACAGATACGCAGTATTTT. The chain recombines TRBV15 with TRBJ2-3; 7 bases line up with TRBD1. The CDR3 has 17 amino acids. After removal of 4 bases from V and 1 base from J, the junction contained 11 bases not matched to a gene. CDR1 is LNHNV and CDR2 is YYDKDF in the germline V gene (reference sequence).

This clone counts as medium-sized (0.01 to 0.1%). Other DNA sequences from this sample encode an identical CDR3 as well. V and J are TRBV19 and TRBJ2-1; tentative D call: TRBD2 (6 bases). Per the germline V gene, CDR1 is LNHDA and CDR2 is SQIVND (reference sequence). There are 13 residues in the CDR3. The V end lost 3 bases, the J end lost 8 bases, and 11 bases lay between the germline ends. Here the CDR3 reads CASSIGGGDEQFF. CDR3 nucleotide sequence: TGTGCCAGTAGTATCGGTGGAGGGGATGAGCAGTTCTTC.

The chain has TRBV2 and TRBJ2-7; D possibly corresponds to TRBD1 (6 bases). Trimming pared 0 bases from V and 0 bases from J, leaving 15 bases between. The CDR3 has 17 amino acids. The V gene's germline CDR1 is SNHLY and CDR2 FYNNEI. This chain's CDR3 is CASSEAGDITSSYEQYF. The CDR3 DNA follows: TGTGCCAGCAGTGAAGCGGGGGACATCACGAGCTCCTACGAGCAGTACTTC.

The rearrangement uses TRBV6-5 and TRBJ1-5; D remains unclear. The CDR3 consists of 13 residues. Germline values: CDR1 MNHEY, CDR2 SVGAGI. Deletions cut 4 bases from V and 7 bases from J, with 11 bases between. The DNA for the CDR3 is TGTGCCAGCAGTTCGTTTGGAGGCCAGCCCCAGCATTTT. This translates into CASSSFGGQPQHF.

This chain links TRBV19 with TRBJ2-7; 8 bases are shared with TRBD2. CDR1 is LNHDA, CDR2 SQIVND, per germline (reference sequence). This CDR3 has 15 amino acids. V shed 3 bases, J shed 1 base, and the junction held 5 bases outside the gene matches. CDR3 protein: CASSMGLGQSYEQYF. CDR3 sequence (DNA): TGTGCCAGTAGTATGGGACTAGGGCAATCCTACGAGCAGTACTTC.

CDR3 nucleotide sequence: TGTGCCAGCAGTGAATATTTGGCTAGCGGAATCCAAGAGACCCAGTACTTC. Protein sequence: CASSEYLASGIQETQYF. The V call is TRBV25-1, the J call TRBJ2-5; 7 bases fit TRBD2. The germline V gene has CDR1 MGHDK and CDR2 SYGVNS. The CDR3 has 17 amino acids. With V trimmed by 0 bases and J by 1 base, 8 bases remained unmatched.

The chain combines TRBV9 with TRBJ1-1; D is unclear. Germline V gene lookup returns CDR1 SGDLS and CDR2 YYNGEE. Deletions cut 0 bases from V and 7 bases from J, with 10 bases between. This CDR3 is built from 13 residues. In nucleotides, the CDR3 is TGTGCCAGCAGCGTAGGCGGAGGAGATGAAGCTTTCTTT. The encoded protein is CASSVGGGDEAFF.

Of note for this clone: Other DNA variants within this sample encode the same CDR3. V and J are TRBV27 and TRBJ2-7; 7 nucleotides align to TRBD1. The length of the CDR3 is 14 residues. V lost 6 bases to trimming and J lost 0 bases; unmatched junction nucleotides: 5. CDR1 is MNHEY and CDR2 is SMNVEV in the germline V gene (reference sequence). CDR3: CASSSTGASYEQYF. The CDR3 region has the DNA TGTGCCAGCAGCTCAACAGGGGCCTCCTACGAGCAGTACTTC.

The chain joins TRBV4-1 to TRBJ2-7, with no clear D. The CDR3 spans 12 residues. CDR1 is MGHRA, CDR2 YSYEKL, per germline. Deletions cut 0 bases from V and 8 bases from J, with 8 bases between. The DNA of the CDR3 is TGCGCCAGCAGCCAAGATAAACAGAAGCAGTACTTC. Its translation: CASSQDKQKQYF.

This chain joins TRBV6-5 and TRBJ1-1; 7 nucleotides line up with TRBD1. Germline CDR1 and CDR2: MNHEY and SVGAGI. The CDR3 has 15 residues. The V gene end was trimmed by 0 bases and the J gene end by 4 bases; junction bases not matched to a gene: 5. CDR3 region: CASSYSYRGGTEAFF. Written as DNA, the CDR3 is TGTGCCAGCAGTTACTCTTACAGGGGTGGCACTGAAGCTTTCTTT.

In DNA form, the CDR3 reads TGTGCCAGCAGCAGCAGGGATTCAACTAATGAAAAACTGTTTTTT. Its protein is CASSSRDSTNEKLFF. This chain uses TRBV6-5 with TRBJ1-4; a weak D match, TRBD1 (5 bases). The CDR3 is made up of 15 amino acids. V lost 6 bases, J lost 0 bases, and 11 bases lay in between. Per the germline V gene, CDR1 is MNHEY and CDR2 is SVGAGI.